These T cell receptor beta chains were read from a single sample in a study of OX40 agonist ivuxolimab in advanced cancers. This table comes from immunoSEQ multiplex PCR, and its TCRdb copy is limited to in-frame clones, with some not included. The sample has 30,000 to 35,000 clones; roughly three quarters are singletons. The source was CD4+ or CD8+ T cells sorted from blood, collected in a trial of the OX40 agonist ivuxolimab. The source is an adult with an advanced solid tumor such as melanoma, head and neck, liver or kidney cancer. CDR3s include the opening cysteine and the closing phenylalanine or tryptophan. D genes are given only for firm matches. Size values are once, few and many counts, or a class for expanded clones, and some rows have none.

clone_size: NA; d_call: TRBD2; v_call: TRBV2; j_call: TRBJ2-7; cdr3_aa: CASSLSGSSYEQYF; cdr3_nt: TGTGCCAGCAGTCTGAGCGGGAGCTCCTACGAGCAGTACTTC
clone_size: NA; d_call: TRBD2; v_call: TRBV30; j_call: TRBJ2-3; cdr3_aa: CAWSGGTSGSTDTQYF; cdr3_nt: TGTGCCTGGAGTGGAGGGACTAGCGGCAGCACAGATACGCAGTATTTT
clone_size: NA; d_call: NA; v_call: TRBV6-1; j_call: TRBJ2-2; cdr3_aa: CASSERATGELFF; cdr3_nt: TGTGCCAGCAGTGAACGGGCCACCGGGGAGCTGTTTTTT
clone_size: medium-sized; d_call: NA; v_call: TRBV30; j_call: TRBJ1-3; cdr3_aa: CAWEDIDGNTIYF; cdr3_nt: TGTGCCTGGGAAGACATCGATGGAAACACCATATATTTT
clone_size: once; d_call: TRBD2; v_call: TRBV30; j_call: TRBJ2-3; cdr3_aa: CAWSVGDYRLSTQYF; cdr3_nt: TGTGCCTGGAGTGTAGGGGACTACCGTCTTTCTACGCAGTATTTT
clone_size: NA; d_call: TRBD1; v_call: TRBV5-1; j_call: TRBJ2-5; cdr3_aa: CASSLVLGTGSETQYF; cdr3_nt: TGCGCCAGCAGCTTGGTTCTGGGGACAGGGAGTGAGACCCAGTACTTC
clone_size: few; d_call: NA; v_call: TRBV5-6; j_call: TRBJ1-4; cdr3_aa: CASSLVSGSRPVGNEKLFF; cdr3_nt: TGTGCCAGCAGCTTGGTCTCGGGAAGTCGACCAGTGGGTAATGAAAAACTGTTTTTT
clone_size: NA; d_call: NA; v_call: TRBV29-1; j_call: TRBJ2-3; cdr3_aa: CSVESVEMGTDTQYF; cdr3_nt: TGCAGCGTTGAAAGTGTCGAAATGGGAACAGATACGCAGTATTTT
clone_size: once; d_call: NA; v_call: TRBV2; j_call: TRBJ2-2; cdr3_aa: CASSRTANTGELFF; cdr3_nt: TGTGCCAGCAGTAGGACGGCGAACACCGGGGAGCTGTTTTTT
clone_size: NA; d_call: NA; v_call: TRBV5-1; j_call: TRBJ1-4; cdr3_aa: CASSLGGTFNEKLFF; cdr3_nt: TGCGCCAGCAGCTTGGGCGGGACCTTTAATGAAAAACTGTTTTTT
clone_size: once; d_call: TRBD1; v_call: TRBV27; j_call: TRBJ2-7; cdr3_aa: CASRAPGTGRRLNIYEQYF; cdr3_nt: TGTGCCAGCAGGGCTCCCGGGACAGGGCGAAGGCTGAACATTTACGAGCAGTACTTC
clone_size: NA; d_call: NA; v_call: TRBV14; j_call: TRBJ2-3; cdr3_aa: CASSPTVLTEYTDTQYF; cdr3_nt: TGTGCCAGCAGCCCTACGGTCTTAACAGAATACACAGATACGCAGTATTTT
clone_size: NA; d_call: NA; v_call: TRBV18; j_call: TRBJ2-7; cdr3_aa: CASSRSGPGYEQYF; cdr3_nt: TGTGCCAGCTCACGATCGGGGCCCGGCTACGAGCAGTACTTC
clone_size: NA; d_call: TRBD2; v_call: TRBV2; j_call: TRBJ2-1; cdr3_aa: CASIGGATKFF; cdr3_nt: TGTGCCAGCATCGGGGGGGCCACCAAGTTCTTC
clone_size: NA; d_call: NA; v_call: TRBV2; j_call: TRBJ1-1; cdr3_aa: CASRMNTEAFF; cdr3_nt: TGTGCCAGCAGAATGAACACTGAAGCTTTCTTT
clone_size: NA; d_call: NA; v_call: TRBV6-4; j_call: TRBJ2-1; cdr3_aa: CASSQGTGNEQFF; cdr3_nt: TGTGCCAGCAGTCAAGGGACCGGCAATGAGCAGTTCTTC
clone_size: NA; d_call: TRBD1; v_call: TRBV15; j_call: TRBJ2-2; cdr3_aa: CATSSRGRILANTGELFF; cdr3_nt: TGTGCCACCAGCAGCAGGGGGCGAATATTGGCGAACACCGGGGAGCTGTTTTTT
clone_size: few; d_call: TRBD1; v_call: TRBV23-1; j_call: TRBJ1-1; cdr3_aa: CASSPINRGPPLATEAFF; cdr3_nt: TGCGCCAGCAGTCCAATCAACAGGGGGCCACCTTTGGCTACTGAAGCTTTCTTT
clone_size: NA; d_call: NA; v_call: TRBV23-1; j_call: TRBJ2-1; cdr3_aa: CASSHPRRGPDSEQFF; cdr3_nt: TGCGCCAGCAGTCACCCTCGCCGGGGGCCGGATAGTGAGCAGTTCTTC
clone_size: NA; d_call: TRBD1; v_call: TRBV7-2; j_call: TRBJ1-1; cdr3_aa: CASSLGGTVLNTEAFF; cdr3_nt: TGTGCCAGCAGCTTAGGTGGGACAGTTTTGAACACTGAAGCTTTCTTT
clone_size: few; d_call: TRBD2; v_call: TRBV5-1; j_call: TRBJ2-3; cdr3_aa: CASSLEQLARTDTQYF; cdr3_nt: TGCGCCAGCAGCTTGGAACAACTAGCGAGAACAGATACGCAGTATTTT
clone_size: NA; d_call: NA; v_call: TRBV2; j_call: TRBJ1-1; cdr3_aa: CASSEWEGNTEAFF; cdr3_nt: TGTGCCAGCAGTGAATGGGAAGGGAACACTGAAGCTTTCTTT
clone_size: NA; d_call: NA; v_call: TRBV19; j_call: TRBJ1-2; cdr3_aa: CASRDGGYGGGYTF; cdr3_nt: TGTGCCAGTAGGGACGGAGGGTACGGAGGTGGCTACACCTTC
clone_size: NA; d_call: NA; v_call: TRBV6-6; j_call: TRBJ1-2; cdr3_aa: CASSYRWRGYYGYTF; cdr3_nt: TGTGCCAGCAGTTACCGGTGGCGAGGGTACTATGGCTACACCTTC
clone_size: few; d_call: NA; v_call: TRBV6-6; j_call: TRBJ1-1; cdr3_aa: CASSYSLGDTEAFF; cdr3_nt: TGTGCCAGCAGTTACTCGCTCGGGGACACTGAAGCTTTCTTT
clone_size: once; d_call: NA; v_call: TRBV13; j_call: TRBJ2-3; cdr3_aa: CASSLAGSTDTQYF; cdr3_nt: TGTGCCAGCAGCTTAGCAGGGTCCACAGATACGCAGTATTTT
clone_size: NA; d_call: TRBD1; v_call: TRBV6-5; j_call: TRBJ2-7; cdr3_aa: CASSYSWDRTYEQYF; cdr3_nt: TGTGCCAGCAGTTACTCATGGGACAGGACCTACGAGCAGTACTTC
clone_size: NA; d_call: NA; v_call: TRBV13; j_call: TRBJ1-5; cdr3_aa: CASSLSGDQPQHF; cdr3_nt: TGTGCCAGCAGCTTATCGGGGGACCAGCCCCAGCATTTT
clone_size: NA; d_call: NA; v_call: TRBV15; j_call: TRBJ2-7; cdr3_aa: CATSRGGFGSSGEQYF; cdr3_nt: TGTGCCACCAGCAGAGGAGGGTTTGGGTCTTCTGGCGAGCAGTACTTC
clone_size: NA; d_call: NA; v_call: TRBV4-1; j_call: TRBJ2-7; cdr3_aa: CASSQVRLWTGFAYEQYF; cdr3_nt: TGCGCCAGCAGCCAAGTACGACTTTGGACGGGTTTCGCCTACGAGCAGTACTTC
clone_size: few; d_call: TRBD1; v_call: TRBV10-1; j_call: TRBJ1-3; cdr3_aa: CASLTGTPGNTIYF; cdr3_nt: TGCGCCAGCTTGACAGGGACACCTGGAAACACCATATATTTT
clone_size: NA; d_call: NA; v_call: TRBV15; j_call: TRBJ2-3; cdr3_aa: CATSRVSGDTQYF; cdr3_nt: TGTGCCACCAGCAGAGTTAGTGGGGATACGCAGTATTTT
clone_size: NA; d_call: TRBD2; v_call: TRBV7-2; j_call: TRBJ2-1; cdr3_aa: CASSFAGLANEQFF; cdr3_nt: TGTGCCAGCAGCTTTGCGGGACTAGCCAATGAGCAGTTCTTC
clone_size: NA; d_call: NA; v_call: TRBV30; j_call: TRBJ1-5; cdr3_aa: CAWSETYQPQHF; cdr3_nt: TGTGCCTGGAGTGAAACGTATCAGCCCCAGCATTTT
clone_size: NA; d_call: NA; v_call: TRBV11-2; j_call: TRBJ1-2; cdr3_aa: CASSSLGGGPGTGYTF; cdr3_nt: TGTGCCAGCAGCAGCCTCGGGGGGGGGCCCGGAACCGGCTACACCTTC
clone_size: once; d_call: NA; v_call: TRBV10-3; j_call: TRBJ1-4; cdr3_aa: CAISDGLREKLFF; cdr3_nt: TGTGCCATCAGTGATGGGCTTCGGGAAAAACTGTTTTTT
clone_size: once; d_call: TRBD1; v_call: TRBV2; j_call: TRBJ2-7; cdr3_aa: CASIYWDRANEQYF; cdr3_nt: TGTGCCAGCATTTACTGGGACAGGGCCAACGAGCAGTACTTC
clone_size: once; d_call: TRBD1; v_call: TRBV6-4; j_call: TRBJ2-1; cdr3_aa: CASSDSTGGYNEQFF; cdr3_nt: TGTGCCAGCAGTGACTCGACAGGGGGCTACAATGAGCAGTTCTTC
clone_size: NA; d_call: TRBD1; v_call: TRBV4-2; j_call: TRBJ2-7; cdr3_aa: CASSRDRGGSYEQYF; cdr3_nt: TGTGCCAGCAGCCGGGACAGGGGAGGATCCTACGAGCAGTACTTC
clone_size: NA; d_call: NA; v_call: TRBV21-1; j_call: TRBJ2-7; cdr3_aa: CASSKKRYSRGALYEQYF; cdr3_nt: TGTGCCAGCAGCAAAAAACGGTATTCGAGGGGAGCGTTGTACGAGCAGTACTTC
clone_size: NA; d_call: NA; v_call: TRBV30; j_call: TRBJ2-7; cdr3_aa: CAWSVRDEQYF; cdr3_nt: TGTGCCTGGAGTGTACGAGACGAGCAGTACTTC
clone_size: NA; d_call: TRBD2; v_call: TRBV2; j_call: TRBJ2-1; cdr3_aa: CASSEAGVGLAGGEQFF; cdr3_nt: TGTGCCAGCAGTGAAGCGGGGGTGGGACTAGCGGGAGGCGAGCAGTTCTTC
clone_size: NA; d_call: NA; v_call: TRBV10-1; j_call: TRBJ2-2; cdr3_aa: CASSESRGAAGELFF; cdr3_nt: TGCGCCAGCAGTGAGTCGAGAGGGGCCGCCGGGGAGCTGTTTTTT
clone_size: few; d_call: NA; v_call: TRBV7-8; j_call: TRBJ1-5; cdr3_aa: CASSLAGGLRQPQHF; cdr3_nt: TGTGCCAGCAGCTTAGCGGGAGGGCTTAGGCAGCCCCAGCATTTT
clone_size: few; d_call: NA; v_call: TRBV5-1; j_call: TRBJ2-7; cdr3_aa: CASSLEDRRRDEQYF; cdr3_nt: TGCGCCAGCAGCTTGGAAGACAGGCGGCGGGACGAGCAGTACTTC
clone_size: NA; d_call: TRBD1; v_call: TRBV28; j_call: TRBJ1-5; cdr3_aa: CASSFPMTGKRSNQPQHF; cdr3_nt: TGTGCCAGCAGTTTCCCCATGACAGGGAAAAGAAGCAATCAGCCCCAGCATTTT
clone_size: NA; d_call: TRBD1; v_call: TRBV4-2; j_call: TRBJ2-7; cdr3_aa: CASSYSLDRELEQYF; cdr3_nt: TGTGCCAGCAGCTACTCCTTGGACAGGGAATTAGAGCAGTACTTC
clone_size: NA; d_call: TRBD2; v_call: TRBV7-2; j_call: TRBJ2-5; cdr3_aa: CASSFDGTSGRTQYF; cdr3_nt: TGTGCCAGCAGCTTTGATGGGACTAGCGGGAGGACACAGTACTTC
clone_size: NA; d_call: NA; v_call: TRBV28; j_call: TRBJ1-5; cdr3_aa: CASRRGQVNQPQHF; cdr3_nt: TGTGCCAGCCGGCGGGGGCAAGTGAATCAGCCCCAGCATTTT
clone_size: NA; d_call: TRBD1; v_call: TRBV20-1; j_call: TRBJ1-1; cdr3_aa: CSRTGVTEAFF; cdr3_nt: TGCAGTCGCACAGGGGTCACTGAAGCTTTCTTT
clone_size: medium-sized; d_call: TRBD2; v_call: TRBV6-6; j_call: TRBJ2-7; cdr3_aa: CASEATGRSSYEQYF; cdr3_nt: TGTGCCAGCGAGGCGACCGGGAGGAGCTCCTACGAGCAGTACTTC
clone_size: NA; d_call: TRBD2; v_call: TRBV4-2; j_call: TRBJ2-7; cdr3_aa: CASSKEGLAAYEQYF; cdr3_nt: TGTGCCAGCAGTAAAGAGGGACTAGCGGCTTACGAGCAGTACTTC
clone_size: NA; d_call: NA; v_call: TRBV7-8; j_call: TRBJ1-5; cdr3_aa: CASSLAPDVGNQPQHF; cdr3_nt: TGTGCCAGCAGCTTAGCGCCAGACGTTGGGAATCAGCCCCAGCATTTT
clone_size: few; d_call: NA; v_call: TRBV19; j_call: TRBJ2-3; cdr3_aa: CASSIDVRSTDTQYF; cdr3_nt: TGTGCCAGTAGTATAGACGTTAGGAGCACAGATACGCAGTATTTT
clone_size: NA; d_call: TRBD1; v_call: TRBV7-2; j_call: TRBJ1-2; cdr3_aa: CASSFPSGQGSNYGYTF; cdr3_nt: TGTGCCAGCAGCTTCCCATCGGGACAGGGGTCGAACTATGGCTACACCTTC
clone_size: NA; d_call: NA; v_call: TRBV2; j_call: TRBJ2-7; cdr3_aa: CASARNLNAYEQYF; cdr3_nt: TGTGCCAGCGCCCGAAACCTTAACGCGTACGAGCAGTACTTC